These 21 T cell receptor beta chains came from one sample sequenced in a study of OX40 agonist ivuxolimab in advanced cancers. TCRdb's table, derived via immunoSEQ multiplex PCR, lists solely in-frame clones and lacks some. This sample carries over 75,000 clones, around 88% of them seen once, and the ten largest clones take approximately 1.5%. The specimen was CD4+ or CD8+ T cells sorted from blood, collected in a trial of the OX40 agonist ivuxolimab. The receptor source for this set is an adult with an advanced solid tumor such as melanoma, head and neck, liver or kidney cancer.

This chain links TRBV6-1 with TRBJ2-5, with D perhaps TRBD1 or TRBD2 (5 bases each). CDR3 length equals 15 residues. The V gene's germline CDR1 is MNHNS and CDR2 SASEGT. The ends were cut back, 4 bases at V and 2 bases at J, with 14 bases in the middle. The DNA for the CDR3 is TGTGCCAGCAGTGTGGCAGGGACCGTTCAAGAGACCCAGTACTTC. Amino acids: CASSVAGTVQETQYF.

The rearrangement links TRBV5-1 to TRBJ2-3; D gene uncertain. The length of the CDR3 is 14 residues. Germline CDR1 reads SGHRS; CDR2 reads YFSETQ. The ends were cut back, 1 base at V and 3 bases at J, with 9 bases in the middle. The chain's CDR3 is CASSLPPPTDTQYF. For the CDR3, the DNA is TGCGCCAGCAGCTTGCCCCCGCCTACAGATACGCAGTATTTT.

The chain has TRBV29-1 and TRBJ2-2, with D unclear. The CDR3 is 14 residues long. V lost 6 bases, J lost 0 bases, and 11 bases lay in between. Germline CDR1 reads SQVTM; CDR2 reads ANQGSEA. CDR3: CSVRKSANTGELFF. The CDR3 nucleotides are TGCAGCGTGAGGAAATCAGCGAACACCGGGGAGCTGTTTTTT.

This chain links TRBV28 with TRBJ2-5, with 7 bases lining up with TRBD1. The germline V gene encodes CDR1 MDHEN and CDR2 SYDVKM. This CDR3 spans 15 amino acids. The V gene end was trimmed by 5 bases and the J gene end by 1 base; junction bases not matched to a gene: 7. Here the CDR3 reads CASSVQQGIQETQYF. CDR3 sequence (DNA): TGTGCCAGCAGTGTCCAACAGGGGATCCAAGAGACCCAGTACTTC.

The chain couples TRBV10-3 to TRBJ1-3; D not certain. CDR1 is ENHRY, CDR2 SYGVKD, per germline. Trimming took 4 bases from V and 4 from J, leaving 5 bases between them. The CDR3 consists of 12 residues. This CDR3 is CAISANGNTIYF. CDR3 DNA: TGTGCCATCAGTGCAAACGGAAACACCATATATTTT.

V and J are TRBV7-8 and TRBJ2-5; no reliable D call. V was trimmed by 5 bases and J by 1 base, leaving 11 bases between them. CDR1 and CDR2 (germline): SGHVS, FQNEAQ. This CDR3 is built from 14 residues. The CDR3 here is CASSLRRTQETQYF. CDR3 nucleotide sequence: TGTGCCAGCAGCCTTCGGCGGACCCAAGAGACCCAGTACTTC. Complete variable domain (other parts from reference TRBV7-8 and TRBJ2-5): GAGVSQSPRYKVAKRGQDVALRCDPISGHVSLFWYQQALGQGPEFLTYFQNEAQLDKSGLPSDRFFAERPEGSVSTLKIQRTQQEDSAVYLCASSLRRTQETQYFGPGTRLLVL.

This chain links TRBV27 with TRBJ1-2; no clear D. The CDR3 has 14 residues. Trimming took off 3 bases at V and 2 bases at J, with 10 bases between the two ends. Germline V gene data show CDR1 as MNHEY and CDR2 as SMNVEV (reference sequence). The CDR3 region is CASSFMGGNYGYTF. The CDR3, as DNA: TGTGCCAGCAGTTTTATGGGTGGGAACTATGGCTACACCTTC.

A single count supports this clone. This sequence joins TRBV6-5 and TRBJ2-1; 8 bases match TRBD1. The CDR3 spans 14 residues. V trimming: 0 bases; J trimming: 6 bases; junction bases outside the gene matches: 1. The germline V gene encodes CDR1 MNHEY and CDR2 SVGAGI. The CDR3 DNA reads TGTGCCAGCAGTTACTCAACAGGGGGCAATGAGCAGTTCTTC. This encodes CASSYSTGGNEQFF.

The chain links TRBV6-6 to TRBJ2-7; 12 nucleotides line up with TRBD2. Germline V lookup: CDR1 MNHNY, CDR2 SVGAGI (reference sequence). CDR3 size: 14 residues. V lost 6 bases to trimming and J lost 6 bases; unmatched junction nucleotides: 6. CDR3 in amino acids: CASRPSGGASEQYF. The CDR3 nucleotides read TGTGCCAGCAGACCTAGCGGGGGGGCGAGCGAGCAGTACTTC.

The V and J genes are TRBV4-1 and TRBJ2-7; the D is unclear. There are 14 residues in the CDR3. V lost 1 base and J lost 2, with 9 bases in between. Germline V gene sequence: CDR1 MGHRA, CDR2 YSYEKL. The CDR3 protein is CASSQVRKTYEQYF. CDR3 nucleotides: TGCGCCAGCAGCCAAGTCAGGAAAACCTACGAGCAGTACTTC.

This chain links TRBV5-4 with TRBJ2-2; maybe TRBD1 (7 bases). Germline CDR1 SGHNT, CDR2 YYREEE (reference sequence). The CDR3 consists of 15 residues. Trimming pared 4 bases from V and 5 bases from J, leaving 15 bases between. Here the CDR3 reads CASSAGQEGTGELFF. CDR3 bases: TGTGCCAGCAGCGCTGGACAGGAGGGGACCGGGGAGCTGTTTTTT.

The genes are TRBV10-2 and TRBJ1-3, with 7 bases matching TRBD1. The germline CDR1 and CDR2 sequences are WSHSY and SAAADI. Unmatched junction bases numbered 9, after V lost 2 bases and J lost 8 bases. CDR3 length: 15 residues. The CDR3 bases are TGCGCCAGCAGTGAGGGGAACACAGGGGTGGACACCATATATTTT. Its protein product is CASSEGNTGVDTIYF.

The V and J genes are TRBV7-9 and TRBJ1-4; D remains ambiguous. V lost 6 bases and J 4 bases, leaving 18 bases between the germline ends. CDR3 size: 16 residues. Germline V gene sequence: CDR1 SEHNR, CDR2 FQNEAQ (reference sequence). This chain's CDR3 is CASSSRTSGDNEKLFF. CDR3 DNA: TGTGCCAGCAGTTCCCGGACTTCGGGAGATAATGAAAAACTGTTTTTT.

The chain recombines TRBV9 with TRBJ2-2; 8 positions match TRBD1. The V gene end was trimmed by 4 bases and the J gene end by 5 bases; junction bases not matched to a gene: 4. Germline V CDR1 and CDR2: SGDLS, YYNGEE. The CDR3 extends over 14 amino acids. The CDR3 nucleotides are TGTGCCAGCAGCACCCGGACAGGGACCGGGGAGCTGTTTTTT. This translates into CASSTRTGTGELFF.

The rearrangement joins TRBV4-2 to TRBJ2-1; D is perhaps TRBD2 (6 bases). Between the trimmed V and J ends, which lost 1 base and 0 bases, there was a span of 13 bases. Germline V gene sequence: CDR1 LGHNA, CDR2 YNFKEQ. This CDR3 has 17 amino acids. CDR3 protein: CASSQGGGQSSYNEQFF. CDR3 in DNA: TGTGCCAGCAGCCAAGGAGGAGGGCAGAGCTCCTACAATGAGCAGTTCTTC.

The chain is built from TRBV19 and TRBJ2-3; D ambiguous. V lost 1 base and J 0 bases, leaving 11 bases between the germline ends. CDR1 and CDR2 from the germline V gene are LNHDA and SQIVND (reference sequence). This CDR3 is built from 16 residues. The CDR3 DNA reads TGTGCCAGTAGTATAGTACGGTACCTTAGCACAGATACGCAGTATTTT. This translates into CASSIVRYLSTDTQYF.

This sequence joins TRBV11-2 and TRBJ2-7; D is perhaps TRBD2 (6 bases). CDR1 is SGHAT, CDR2 FQNNGV, per germline. This CDR3 is 12 amino acids long. Trimming pared 6 bases from V and 5 bases from J, leaving 11 bases between. CDR3 loop: CASREGNHEQYF. The CDR3 DNA sequence: TGTGCCAGCAGGGAGGGAAACCACGAGCAGTACTTC.

In its sample, this clone was seen once. CDR3 bases: TGCGCCAGCAGCTTGGCTGTTAGTGACACCGGGGAGCTGTTTTTT. Translating gives CASSLAVSDTGELFF. This rearrangement joins TRBV5-1 to TRBJ2-2; D not resolved. V was clipped by 0 bases and J by 3 bases, with 9 bases between them. CDR1 and CDR2 (germline): SGHRS, YFSETQ. The CDR3 contains 15 residues.

The V call is TRBV5-4, the J call TRBJ1-5, with D perhaps matching TRBD1 (5 bases). This CDR3 has 14 residues. V was shortened by 4 bases and J by 9 bases, with 17 bases between the two germline ends. Germline values: CDR1 SGHNT, CDR2 YYREEE (reference sequence). CDR3 sequence reads: CASSPGPTSWPQHF. DNA for the CDR3: TGTGCCAGCAGCCCGGGACCGACATCATGGCCCCAGCATTTT.

This clone was seen once. This chain's CDR3 is CSVEGGTGRFNYGYTF. Written as DNA, the CDR3 is TGCAGCGTTGAAGGGGGCACAGGGCGCTTTAACTATGGCTACACCTTC. The chain combines TRBV29-1 with TRBJ1-2, with D possibly matching TRBD1 (6 bases). The germline V gene encodes CDR1 SQVTM and CDR2 ANQGSEA. V was cut by 1 base and J by 1 base, with 16 bases left in between. The CDR3 length is 16 residues.

The gene calls are TRBV28 and TRBJ2-3, with TRBD2 as a possible D gene (6 bases). The CDR3 loop spans 15 amino acids. The germline V gene has CDR1 MDHEN and CDR2 SYDVKM. V was cut by 3 bases and J by 1 base, with 11 bases left in between. CDR3 nucleotides: TGTGCCAGCAGTTTTCCGCAGCGGGGCACAGATACGCAGTATTTT. Its protein product is CASSFPQRGTDTQYF.